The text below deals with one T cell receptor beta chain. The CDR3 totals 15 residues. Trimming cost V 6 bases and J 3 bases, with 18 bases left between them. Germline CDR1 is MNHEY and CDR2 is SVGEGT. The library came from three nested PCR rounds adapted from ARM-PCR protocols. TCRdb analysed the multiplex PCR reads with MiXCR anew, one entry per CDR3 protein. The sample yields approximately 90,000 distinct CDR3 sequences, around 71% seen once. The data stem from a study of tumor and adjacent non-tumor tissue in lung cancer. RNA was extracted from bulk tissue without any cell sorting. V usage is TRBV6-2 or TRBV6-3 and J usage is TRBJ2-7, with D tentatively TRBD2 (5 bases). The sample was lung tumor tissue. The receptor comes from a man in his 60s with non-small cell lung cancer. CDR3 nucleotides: TGTGCCAGCAGAGCCCCCAGCGGTGGTCTCTACGAGCAGTACTTC. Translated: CASRAPSGGLYEQYF.